These 9 T cell receptor beta chains came from one sample sequenced in a study of blood T cells in healthy people across ages. Alongside a J-beta primer mix, a sample-barcoded 5' primer served in a second PCR lasting about 7 to 12 cycles. MiXCR was run by TCRdb on the 5' RACE reads, yielding one entry per CDR3 protein. The data hold 1 million or so distinct CDR3 sequences, with under 45% observed a single time. Sequencing was performed on blood. These receptors all stem from a woman in her sixties in good health.

The sample holds many counts of this clonotype. This chain uses TRBV12-3 or TRBV12-4 with TRBJ2-7, with no clear D. This CDR3 is 13 amino acids long. V was trimmed by 3 bases and J by 2 bases, leaving 8 bases between them. The CDR3 sequence: CASSFASTYEQYF. CDR3 nucleotides: TGTGCCAGCAGTTTTGCCAGCACCTACGAGCAGTACTTC.

This clonotype was seen only a few times. The chain combines TRBV18 with TRBJ2-1, with D possibly TRBD2 on 6 matching bases. V lost 0 bases and J 0 bases, leaving 9 bases between the germline ends. The CDR3 has 16 amino acids. Germline V gene data show CDR1 as KGHSH and CDR2 as LQKENI. The chain's CDR3 is CASSPPGGNSYNEQFF. The CDR3 bases are TGTGCCAGCTCACCACCCGGCGGGAACTCCTACAATGAGCAGTTCTTC.

This clonotype has at least ten counts. This chain connects TRBV29-1 to TRBJ2-7, with 9 bases that match TRBD1. Unmatched junction bases numbered 5, after V lost 6 bases and J lost 5 bases. Germline CDR1 reads SQVTM; CDR2 reads ANQGSEA. The length of the CDR3 is 12 residues. The CDR3 protein is CSVGTGSNEQYF. In DNA, the CDR3 is TGCAGCGTGGGGACAGGGTCGAACGAGCAGTACTTC.

This clonotype was seen more than once but under ten times. The V call is TRBV7-3, the J call TRBJ1-1; D ambiguous. The germline CDR1 and CDR2 sequences are SGHTA and FQGTGA. V was clipped by 3 bases and J by 4 bases, with 12 bases between them. The CDR3 sequence is 14 residues long. In DNA form, the CDR3 reads TGTGCCAGCAGCTTGATGGGCATGGGCACTGAAGCTTTCTTT. It is translated as CASSLMGMGTEAFF.

The V call is TRBV10-1, the J call TRBJ2-2; a weak D match, TRBD2 (6 bases). V gave up 2 bases and J gave up 5 bases, with 21 bases separating them. The CDR3 is 18 amino acids. The germline gives CDR1 WNHNN, CDR2 SYGVQD (reference sequence). CDR3 nucleotides: TGCGCCAGCAGTGAGACTGTGTCCGTGGGAGGCCTAACCGGGGAGCTGTTTTTT. This gives the protein CASSETVSVGGLTGELFF.

This clonotype was found a few times. The chain links TRBV24-1 to TRBJ2-5; 7 bases line up with TRBD2. Germline V gives CDR1 KGHDR, CDR2 SFDVKD. V dropped 4 bases and J dropped 4; count of bases not matched to a gene: 8. This CDR3 comprises 15 residues. The CDR3 coding sequence is TGTGCCACCAGTGACACCAGAGCGGGATTAGAGACCCAGTACTTC. This gives the protein CATSDTRAGLETQYF.

This clonotype was seen a handful of times. This chain links TRBV10-1 with TRBJ2-7, with a weak D call TRBD2 (6 bases). The germline V gene has CDR1 WNHNN and CDR2 SYGVQD (reference sequence). The length of the CDR3 is 14 residues. Trimming removed 8 bases at V and 0 bases at J, with 14 bases between. CDR3 amino acids: CASGGTVSSYEQYF. CDR3 coding DNA: TGCGCCAGCGGGGGGACGGTGAGCTCCTACGAGCAGTACTTC.

V usage is TRBV5-1 and J usage is TRBJ2-1, with 8 nucleotides matching TRBD2. Germline CDR1 and CDR2: SGHRS and YFSETQ. The CDR3 totals 14 residues. The junction had 2 bases not matched to a gene; V was cut back by 0 bases and J by 6 bases. As DNA, the CDR3 is TGCGCCAGCAGCTTGGCCGGGACTAGCAATGAGCAGTTCTTC. It translates to CASSLAGTSNEQFF.

Note on this clonotype: Germline and junction disagree at one end, which may indicate a read error. J is TRBJ2-7 and V is TRBV11-2, with D perhaps being TRBD1 or TRBD2 (5 bases each). This CDR3 is 17 amino acids long. Germline V gives CDR1 SGHAT, CDR2 FQNNGV. CDR3 in amino acids: CASSLEGAGARSYGQYF. In DNA, the CDR3 is TGTGCCAGCAGCTTAGAAGGGGCCGGGGCACGCTCCTACGGGCAGTACTTC.